Each of the 30 T cell receptor beta chains below was sequenced from the same sample in a study of T-cell reconstitution after alpha-beta-depleted transplantation in children (TCRdb year 2016). The treatment or condition label, read with the paper, signifies: allogeneic hematopoietic cell transplantation with graft depleted of TCRalphabeta T cells and CD19 B cells. Library preparation used PCR. The sequencing machine was an Illumina HiSeq 2500. Molecular barcoding was employed in the preparation of TCR libraries, with unique molecular identifiers being used to normalize TCRbeta repertoire quantification. TCRdb trimmed public reads at Q25 via fastp, called clones via MiXCR and kept in-frame beta chains. Each CDR3 protein gets just one entry, which takes the most common genes and DNA from the rows behind it. In all, the sample holds 210,000 or so distinct CDR3 sequences, and 11% of those were seen once. The ten largest clonotypes hold roughly 28% of the sample.

Sequencing was performed on PBMCs, taken before TCRalphabeta/CD19-depleted stem cell transplant. The source is a child younger than two with acute myeloid leukemia, due to receive a stem cell transplant.

Comments on this clonotype: A much larger clone differs from this one at a single base, so this may be a read error. The chain recombines TRBV28 with TRBJ1-5, with 10 bases fitting TRBD1. The CDR3 runs 15 residues. Trimming at V came to 6 bases and at J to 4 bases, leaving 6 bases not matched to a gene. Germline CDR1 is MDHEN and CDR2 is SYDVKM. Written as DNA, the CDR3 is TGTGCCAGCAGGTTGAAGGGACAGGGGAATCAGCCCCAGCATTTT. It encodes CASRLKGQGNQPQHF. Looking up the rest from reference TRBV28 and TRBJ1-5 gives the full variable domain: DVKVTQSSRYLVKRTGEKVFLECVQDMDHENMFWYRQDPGLGLRLIYFSYDVKMKEKGDIPEGYSVSREKKERFSLILESASTNQTSMYLCASRLKGQGNQPQHFGDGTRLSIL.

This clonotype was detected ten times or more. The chain recombines TRBV28 with TRBJ1-1; D remains unclear. The CDR3 runs to 13 residues. Germline CDR1 is MDHEN and CDR2 is SYDVKM. Trimming cost V 6 bases and J 7 bases, with 15 bases left between them. Written as DNA, the CDR3 is TGTGCCAGCAGACAGACCCGGTTTGATGAAGCTTTCTTT. Its translation: CASRQTRFDEAFF.

This clonotype was recorded many times. This rearrangement joins TRBV12-3 or TRBV12-4 to TRBJ2-7; 7 nucleotides align to TRBD2. Trimming removed 5 bases from V and 2 bases from J; junction bases left unmatched: 9. CDR3 length: 15 residues. The CDR3 nucleotides read TGTGCCAGCAGTGCCCGTCGGGACTATACCTACGAGCAGTACTTC. Amino acids: CASSARRDYTYEQYF.

This clonotype appeared a few times. This chain joins TRBV7-3 and TRBJ2-2; D gene ambiguous. The CDR3 totals 14 residues. In germline, CDR1 is SGHTA, CDR2 FQGTGA. Trimming left V 6 bases short and J 5 bases short, with 13 bases between. CDR3 region: CASSTRLDTGELFF. The CDR3 bases are TGTGCCAGCAGTACGAGACTCGATACCGGGGAGCTGTTTTTT.

The chain recombines TRBV6-5 with TRBJ1-1; perhaps TRBD1 as D (6 bases). The CDR3 has 15 residues. Trimming shortened V by 2 bases and J by 0 bases, and 10 bases separated the two germline ends. Germline values: CDR1 MNHEY, CDR2 SVGAGI. CDR3 bases: TGTGCCAGCAGTTACGACAGGACACTGAACACTGAAGCTTTCTTT. Its translation: CASSYDRTLNTEAFF.

This clonotype was observed many times. The V and J genes are TRBV6-5 and TRBJ1-2, with D hard to call. Looked up from germline, CDR1 is MNHEY and CDR2 is SVGAGI. The ends were cut back, 1 base at V and 4 bases at J, with 4 bases in the middle. The CDR3 is 12 residues long. CDR3 residues: CASSYWGYGYTF. The CDR3 DNA is TGTGCCAGCAGTTACTGGGGCTATGGCTACACCTTC.

This clonotype was counted at least ten times. The CDR3 coding sequence is TGTGCCAGCAGCTCCGGGGTCCCCTGGGGTGAGCAGTTCTTC. Residues: CASSSGVPWGEQFF. The chain couples TRBV7-2 to TRBJ2-1; D might be TRBD2 (5 bases). V was clipped by 4 bases and J by 9 bases, with 16 bases between them. Germline CDR1 and CDR2: SGHTA and FQGNSA. This CDR3 region has 14 residues.

The chain combines TRBV20-1 with TRBJ2-1; 7 bases are a match to TRBD2. There are 13 residues in the CDR3. In germline, CDR1 is DFQATT, CDR2 SNEGSKA (reference sequence). V lost 4 bases and J lost 12; bases outside the gene matches: 12. The CDR3 is CSAISPRDYPQFF. CDR3 nucleotide sequence: TGCAGTGCTATAAGCCCCCGGGACTACCCGCAGTTCTTC.

Many counts were recorded for this clonotype. The chain carries TRBV6-5 and TRBJ2-7; weak D call: TRBD1 (6 bases). CDR3 length: 12 residues. Trimming removed 8 bases from V and 7 bases from J, with 15 bases in between. Germline CDR1 reads MNHEY; CDR2 reads SVGAGI. CDR3 region: CASRTATREQYF. DNA of the CDR3: TGTGCCAGCCGGACAGCTACTAGGGAGCAGTACTTC.

This clonotype was recorded at least ten times. The gene calls are TRBV5-1 and TRBJ2-3; D is undetermined. Germline lookup yields CDR1 SGHRS and CDR2 YFSETQ. The CDR3 has 15 amino acids. Trimming cost V 0 bases and J 2 bases, with 10 bases left between them. The CDR3 sequence: CASSLGQYYTDTQYF. CDR3 DNA: TGCGCCAGCAGCTTGGGGCAGTACTACACAGATACGCAGTATTTT.

The table lists this clonotype with many counts. V is TRBV2 and J is TRBJ2-7; D call uncertain. Per germline, CDR1 SNHLY and CDR2 FYNNEI. Between the trimmed V and J ends, which lost 4 bases and 1 base, there was a span of 5 bases. The CDR3 has 12 residues. The CDR3 DNA reads TGTGCCAGCAGTGCGATATCCTACGAGCAGTACTTC. Protein sequence: CASSAISYEQYF.

The sample holds many counts of this clonotype. V usage is TRBV5-5 and J usage is TRBJ1-2; D unresolved. Between the trimmed V and J ends, which lost 2 bases and 8 bases, there was a span of 10 bases. The CDR3 runs to 12 residues. The germline gives CDR1 SGHKS, CDR2 YYEKEE (reference sequence). The CDR3 DNA sequence: TGTGCCAGCAGCTTCCGATGGGGAGGCTACACCTTC. Translation gives CASSFRWGGYTF.

This clonotype was seen more than once but under ten times. The rearrangement joins TRBV11-2 to TRBJ1-3, with D unclear. This CDR3 is 14 amino acids long. Trimming pared 5 bases from V and 4 bases from J, leaving 12 bases between. Germline values: CDR1 SGHAT, CDR2 FQNNGV. The CDR3 DNA sequence: TGTGCCAGCAGCGTCGGGTTCGGCGGAAACACCATATATTTT. This gives the protein CASSVGFGGNTIYF.

This clonotype was observed many times. The rearrangement uses TRBV6-2 or TRBV6-3 and TRBJ2-7; the match to TRBD1 covers 7 bases. The CDR3 runs 16 residues. After removal of 6 bases from V and 3 bases from J, the junction contained 14 bases not matched to a gene. The germline CDR1 and CDR2 sequences are MNHEY and SVGEGT. The CDR3: CASSYDRDSLDYEQYF. In DNA, the CDR3 is TGTGCCAGCAGCTATGACCGGGACAGCCTCGACTACGAGCAGTACTTC.

The rearrangement uses TRBV5-1 and TRBJ1-1; D might be TRBD1 (5 bases). This CDR3 is built from 16 residues. CDR1 SGHRS and CDR2 YFSETQ come from the germline V gene. V was clipped by 0 bases and J by 4 bases, with 16 bases between them. DNA of the CDR3: TGCGCCAGCAGCTTGGCCGGTGGGCAGGGAGTCACTGAAGCTTTCTTT. Translated, it gives CASSLAGGQGVTEAFF.

In this sample, this clonotype turned up many times. The rearrangement links TRBV14 to TRBJ2-1; TRBD2 matches 10 bases. CDR3 length: 15 amino acids. Germline CDR1 SGHDN, CDR2 FVKESK. Trimming at V came to 0 bases and at J to 8 bases, leaving 4 bases not matched to a gene. The CDR3 nucleotides are TGTGCCAGCAGCCAAGAAGCGGGGGGGCGACATGAGCAGTTCTTC. This translates into CASSQEAGGRHEQFF.

The chain combines TRBV11-2 with TRBJ2-7, with D possibly matching TRBD2 (6 bases). The CDR3 consists of 14 residues. Germline V gene sequence: CDR1 SGHAT, CDR2 FQNNGV. Trimming pared 3 bases from V and 3 bases from J, leaving 12 bases between. CDR3 residues: CASSFGGTRYEQYF. Written as DNA, the CDR3 is TGTGCCAGCAGCTTTGGCGGGACTCGCTACGAGCAGTACTTC.

This clonotype was seen ten or more times. The chain uses TRBV10-3 and TRBJ2-3; no firm D call. The ends were cut back, 0 bases at V and 5 bases at J, with 9 bases in the middle. CDR3 length: 14 amino acids. Germline-derived CDR1 and CDR2 are ENHRY and SYGVKD. The CDR3 loop reads CAISESHAKDTQYF. CDR3 nucleotides: TGTGCCATCAGTGAGTCGCACGCCAAAGATACGCAGTATTTT.

In this sample, this clonotype turned up many times. The chain recombines TRBV12-3 or TRBV12-4 with TRBJ2-7; D is unclear. V dropped 3 bases and J dropped 6 bases, with 9 bases sitting between them. The CDR3 extends over 12 amino acids. CDR3 loop: CASSFWRGEQYF. The CDR3 nucleotides are TGTGCCAGCAGTTTCTGGAGAGGCGAGCAGTACTTC.

Here the CDR3 reads CSAGRAAGRSYEQYF. In nucleotides, the CDR3 is TGCAGCGCGGGCCGGGCAGCGGGCCGCTCCTACGAGCAGTACTTC. The chain joins TRBV20-1 to TRBJ2-7, with TRBD2 as a possible D gene (6 bases). The CDR3 runs 15 residues. CDR1 is DFQATT, CDR2 SNEGSKA, per germline (reference sequence).

The chain links TRBV6-1 to TRBJ2-1, with a weak D call TRBD2 (5 bases). Germline V CDR1 and CDR2: MNHNS, SASEGT. This CDR3 spans 13 amino acids. Trimming pared 3 bases from V and 9 bases from J, leaving 12 bases between. This CDR3 reads CASSDPFGVEQFF. The CDR3 DNA reads TGTGCCAGCAGTGATCCCTTCGGGGTTGAGCAGTTCTTC.

This clonotype was found many times. The rearrangement uses TRBV27 and TRBJ2-7; possibly TRBD2 for D (6 bases). Germline assignment: CDR1 MNHEY and CDR2 SMNVEV (reference sequence). The CDR3 length is 14 residues. V gave up 4 bases and J gave up 5 bases, with 15 bases separating them. CDR3 residues: CASSWGYGSHEQYF. CDR3 bases: TGTGCCAGCAGTTGGGGGTACGGGAGCCACGAGCAGTACTTC.

This clonotype has a count of ten or more. The chain has TRBV20-1 and TRBJ2-1; a weak D match, TRBD2 (5 bases). The CDR3 totals 13 residues. From germline, CDR1 is DFQATT and CDR2 SNEGSKA (reference sequence). The V gene lost 2 bases and the J gene lost 3 bases, with 8 bases spanning the gap. CDR3 amino acids: CSARSRDYNEQFF. In DNA form, the CDR3 reads TGCAGTGCTAGATCCCGGGACTACAATGAGCAGTTCTTC.

This clonotype was recorded many times. The chain couples TRBV20-1 to TRBJ2-3; D is ambiguous. Trimming took 6 bases from V and 3 from J, leaving 10 bases between them. The CDR3 covers 12 residues. Germline V gives CDR1 DFQATT, CDR2 SNEGSKA (reference sequence). The CDR3 is CSAPTLTDTQYF. The CDR3 coding sequence is TGCAGTGCGCCGACCCTTACAGATACGCAGTATTTT.

The sample holds many counts of this clonotype. The chain has TRBV28 and TRBJ2-5, with a possible D match to TRBD1 (6 bases). V lost 2 bases and J 3 bases, leaving 7 bases between the germline ends. Germline assignment: CDR1 MDHEN and CDR2 SYDVKM. This CDR3 is 13 amino acids long. CDR3 sequence reads: CASSLHREETQYF. The CDR3 nucleotides read TGTGCCAGCAGTTTACACAGGGAAGAGACCCAGTACTTC.

The DNA of the CDR3 is TGTGCCAGCACAGGCTCCAACACCGGGGAGCTGTTTTTT. Its translation: CASTGSNTGELFF. The chain links TRBV11-3 to TRBJ2-2, with D hard to call. Per germline, CDR1 SGHNT and CDR2 YENEEA. V was clipped by 7 bases and J by 2 bases, with 8 bases between them. The CDR3 has 13 residues.

This chain joins TRBV11-1 and TRBJ2-7; D gene uncertain. The CDR3 has 14 residues. The germline CDR1 and CDR2 sequences are SGHAT and FQDESV (reference sequence). V was shortened by 0 bases and J by 1 base, with 7 bases between the two germline ends. The CDR3 region has the DNA TGTGCCAGCAGCTTAGCTCAGGCTTCCTACGAGCAGTACTTC. Residues: CASSLAQASYEQYF.

At least ten counts were recorded for this clonotype. V and J are TRBV7-3 and TRBJ2-1; 12 bases align to TRBD2. V lost 5 bases and J lost 2; bases outside the gene matches: 4. Germline V gene data show CDR1 as SGHTA and CDR2 as FQGTGA. This CDR3 comprises 16 residues. The CDR3 bases are TGTGCCAGCAGCCCCCTAGCGGGGGGGACCTACAATGAGCAGTTCTTC. This translates into CASSPLAGGTYNEQFF.

The sample holds many counts of this clonotype. The chain recombines TRBV20-1 with TRBJ2-2; D may match TRBD1 or TRBD2 (5 bases each). The V end was cut by 5 bases, the J end by 5 bases, with 12 bases between. Germline loops: CDR1 DFQATT, CDR2 SNEGSKA (reference sequence). CDR3 length: 13 amino acids. The CDR3 region is CSAVRDGTGELFF. DNA of the CDR3: TGCAGTGCTGTCCGGGACGGAACCGGGGAGCTGTTTTTT.

This clonotype was seen at least ten times. J is TRBJ1-2 and V is TRBV7-8; no clear D. Germline V lookup: CDR1 SGHVS, CDR2 FQNEAQ. V lost 5 bases and J 5 bases, leaving 15 bases between the germline ends. The length of the CDR3 is 14 residues. The CDR3, as DNA: TGTGCCAGCAGCCGAATAGGGTACGAATATGGCTACACCTTC. This sequence encodes CASSRIGYEYGYTF. The complete variable domain, with remaining parts taken from reference TRBV7-8 and TRBJ1-2, reads GAGVSQSPRYKVAKRGQDVALRCDPISGHVSLFWYQQALGQGPEFLTYFQNEAQLDKSGLPSDRFFAERPEGSVSTLKIQRTQQEDSAVYLCASSRIGYEYGYTFGSGTRLTVV.